This T cell receptor (beta chain) was retrieved from a study of cytomegalovirus exposure and HLA in healthy donors. Study-wide context: The 100 to 150 validation repertoires and the approximately 690 first-cohort repertoires shared a platform, a later analysis reported. The study's findings and limits: For most TCR sequences rarity was the rule, although some public TCRs occurred in many donors.

Assay used: immunoSEQ multiplex PCR; TCRdb lists only in-frame clones, some missing. The sample lists some 78,000 clones; approximately 95% were seen once. With respect to this clone: Antigen unknown.

Sequenced sample: PBMCs. The sequence was collected from a man aged 18-30 years in good health and CMV-seropositive.

CDR3: CASSQVDSSSYEQYF. The CDR3 DNA reads TGCGCCAGCAGCCAAGTCGACTCAAGCTCCTACGAGCAGTACTTC. The V call is TRBV4-1, the J call TRBJ2-7; D remains ambiguous. The CDR3 runs to 15 residues. The V gene lost 1 base and the J gene lost 0 bases, with 10 bases spanning the gap. CDR1 is MGHRA and CDR2 is YSYEKL in the germline V gene.